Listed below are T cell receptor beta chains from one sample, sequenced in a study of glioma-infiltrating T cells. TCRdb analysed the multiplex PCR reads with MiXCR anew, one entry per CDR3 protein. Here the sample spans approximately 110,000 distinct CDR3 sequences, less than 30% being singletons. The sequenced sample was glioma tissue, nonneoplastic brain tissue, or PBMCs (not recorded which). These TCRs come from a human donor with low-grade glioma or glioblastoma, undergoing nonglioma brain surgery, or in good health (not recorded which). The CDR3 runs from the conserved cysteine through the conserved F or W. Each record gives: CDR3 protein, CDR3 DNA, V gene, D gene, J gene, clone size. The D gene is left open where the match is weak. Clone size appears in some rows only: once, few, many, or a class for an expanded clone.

CDR3aa: CATSRGGSVLNF; CDR3nt: TGTGCCACCAGCAGAGGAGGCAGCGTTTTGAACTTC; v_gene: TRBV15; d_gene: NA; j_gene: TRBJ2-5; abundance: many
CDR3aa: CASRERGSSYNEQFF; CDR3nt: TGTGCCAGCAGGGAACGGGGGTCCTCCTACAATGAGCAGTTCTTC; v_gene: TRBV6-1; d_gene: NA; j_gene: TRBJ2-1; abundance: many
CDR3aa: CASGLGATDTQYF; CDR3nt: TGTGCCAGCGGCCTGGGAGCCACAGATACGCAGTATTTT; v_gene: TRBV27; d_gene: NA; j_gene: TRBJ2-3; abundance: many
CDR3aa: CDSSYSERSSYDQYF; CDR3nt: TGTGACAGCAGTTACTCCGAGAGAAGCTCCTACGACCAGTACTTC; v_gene: TRBV6-6; d_gene: NA; j_gene: TRBJ2-7; abundance: NA
CDR3aa: CASSILQNQPQHF; CDR3nt: TGTGCCAGTAGTATACTACAGAATCAGCCCCAGCATTTT; v_gene: TRBV19; d_gene: NA; j_gene: TRBJ1-5; abundance: NA
CDR3aa: CASSCQGEQYF; CDR3nt: TGCGCCAGCAGCTGCCAGGGTGAGCAGTACTTC; v_gene: TRBV4-1; d_gene: NA; j_gene: TRBJ2-7; abundance: NA
CDR3aa: CASSPLGGYEQYF; CDR3nt: TGTGCCAGCTCACCACTTGGCGGCTACGAGCAGTACTTC; v_gene: TRBV18; d_gene: NA; j_gene: TRBJ2-7; abundance: NA
CDR3aa: CASTLGGLAGAEQFF; CDR3nt: TGTGCCAGCACCCTTGGGGGACTAGCGGGAGCCGAGCAGTTCTTC; v_gene: TRBV28; d_gene: TRBD2; j_gene: TRBJ2-1; abundance: many
CDR3aa: CSARTKGTEAFF; CDR3nt: TGCAGTGCTAGGACCAAGGGCACTGAAGCTTTCTTT; v_gene: TRBV20-1; d_gene: NA; j_gene: TRBJ1-1; abundance: NA
CDR3aa: CASSSFTDAGAYEQYF; CDR3nt: TGCGCCAGCAGCTCTTTCACAGACGCAGGGGCCTACGAGCAGTACTTC; v_gene: TRBV5-1; d_gene: NA; j_gene: TRBJ2-7; abundance: few
CDR3aa: CASSLVQDSNEQFF; CDR3nt: TGTGCCAGCAGCTTAGTCCAGGACAGCAATGAGCAGTTCTTC; v_gene: TRBV11-2; d_gene: NA; j_gene: TRBJ2-1; abundance: NA
CDR3aa: CASSLDLETQYF; CDR3nt: TGTGCCAGCAGTTTGGACCTTGAGACCCAGTACTTC; v_gene: TRBV28; d_gene: NA; j_gene: TRBJ2-5; abundance: NA
CDR3aa: CASSLAKRGRNIQYF; CDR3nt: TGTGCCAGCAGTTTAGCGAAGCGGGGAAGGAACATTCAGTACTTC; v_gene: TRBV12-3/TRBV12-4; d_gene: TRBD2; j_gene: TRBJ2-4; abundance: NA
CDR3aa: CSASEPSGSIYEQYF; CDR3nt: TGCAGTGCTAGTGAGCCTAGCGGGAGTATTTACGAGCAGTACTTC; v_gene: TRBV20-1; d_gene: TRBD2; j_gene: TRBJ2-7; abundance: many
CDR3aa: CASSQGVSSYNEQFF; CDR3nt: TGCGCCAGCAGCCAAGGGGTCAGCTCCTACAATGAGCAGTTCTTC; v_gene: TRBV4-3; d_gene: NA; j_gene: TRBJ2-1; abundance: many
CDR3aa: CASSLEGGELFF; CDR3nt: TGTGCCAGCAGCTTAGAAGGCGGGGAGCTGTTTTTT; v_gene: TRBV7-2; d_gene: NA; j_gene: TRBJ2-2; abundance: many
CDR3aa: CASSESRTVYNEQFF; CDR3nt: TGCGCCAGCAGTGAGTCTCGGACAGTCTACAATGAGCAGTTCTTC; v_gene: TRBV10-1; d_gene: NA; j_gene: TRBJ2-1; abundance: many
CDR3aa: CASSNDQYGYTF; CDR3nt: TGTGCCAGCAGCAACGACCAATATGGCTACACCTTC; v_gene: TRBV5-4; d_gene: NA; j_gene: TRBJ1-2; abundance: many
CDR3aa: CASGLLPLPYEQYF; CDR3nt: TGTGCCAGCGGACTCCTGCCTCTCCCCTACGAGCAGTACTTC; v_gene: TRBV27; d_gene: NA; j_gene: TRBJ2-7; abundance: many
CDR3aa: CASSLRLAGGNNEQFF; CDR3nt: TGTGCCAGCAGTTTGCGACTAGCGGGAGGGAACAATGAGCAGTTCTTC; v_gene: TRBV27; d_gene: TRBD2; j_gene: TRBJ2-1; abundance: many
CDR3aa: CASSPGVAGLSSYEQYF; CDR3nt: TGTGCCAGCAGCCCTGGAGTGGCGGGTTTGTCCTCCTACGAGCAGTACTTC; v_gene: TRBV7-9; d_gene: NA; j_gene: TRBJ2-7; abundance: NA
CDR3aa: CASSLDQSGYSYNEQFF; CDR3nt: TGTGCCAGCAGCTTAGATCAATCGGGGTACTCCTACAATGAGCAGTTCTTC; v_gene: TRBV7-2; d_gene: NA; j_gene: TRBJ2-1; abundance: NA
CDR3aa: CAWRGQGNQPQHF; CDR3nt: TGTGCCTGGAGGGGACAGGGGAATCAGCCCCAGCATTTT; v_gene: TRBV30; d_gene: TRBD1; j_gene: TRBJ1-5; abundance: NA
CDR3aa: CASSLIGGELFF; CDR3nt: TGTGCCAGCAGTTTAATCGGCGGGGAGCTGTTTTTT; v_gene: TRBV27; d_gene: NA; j_gene: TRBJ2-2; abundance: many
CDR3aa: CSAGTGISYEQYF; CDR3nt: TGCAGCGCCGGGACAGGGATCTCCTACGAGCAGTACTTC; v_gene: TRBV29-1; d_gene: TRBD1; j_gene: TRBJ2-7; abundance: NA
CDR3aa: CSALRTSGSPSKQFF; CDR3nt: TGCAGTGCTCTACGGACTAGCGGGAGCCCTAGTAAGCAGTTCTTC; v_gene: TRBV20-1; d_gene: TRBD2; j_gene: TRBJ2-1; abundance: many
CDR3aa: CASSRDRESETQYF; CDR3nt: TGTGCCAGCAGCCGGGACAGGGAGTCGGAGACCCAGTACTTC; v_gene: TRBV11-2; d_gene: TRBD1; j_gene: TRBJ2-5; abundance: many
CDR3aa: CASSIGLSPRDTGELFF; CDR3nt: TGTGCCAGTAGTATCGGACTTAGCCCGCGGGACACCGGGGAGCTGTTTTTT; v_gene: TRBV19; d_gene: NA; j_gene: TRBJ2-2; abundance: few
CDR3aa: CASSPKQGRRYTF; CDR3nt: TGTGCCAGCTCACCAAAACAGGGAAGGCGCTACACCTTC; v_gene: TRBV18; d_gene: NA; j_gene: TRBJ1-2; abundance: many
CDR3aa: CSVEPHGQPQHF; CDR3nt: TGCAGCGTTGAACCCCACGGACAGCCCCAGCATTTT; v_gene: TRBV29-1; d_gene: NA; j_gene: TRBJ1-5; abundance: NA
CDR3aa: CASSQDRTALYEQYF; CDR3nt: TGTGCCAGCAGCCAAGATCGGACAGCCCTCTACGAGCAGTACTTC; v_gene: TRBV14; d_gene: NA; j_gene: TRBJ2-7; abundance: few
CDR3aa: CATSRNRNTGELFF; CDR3nt: TGTGCCACCAGCAGAAACAGAAACACCGGGGAGCTGTTTTTT; v_gene: TRBV15; d_gene: NA; j_gene: TRBJ2-2; abundance: many
CDR3aa: CASSQVRLVQPGELFF; CDR3nt: TGCGCCAGCAGCCAAGTAAGACTAGTTCAACCCGGGGAGCTGTTTTTT; v_gene: TRBV4-1; d_gene: NA; j_gene: TRBJ2-2; abundance: many
CDR3aa: CSARRARGLTLNEQFF; CDR3nt: TGCAGTGCTAGGCGGGCCAGGGGCCTAACCCTAAATGAGCAGTTCTTC; v_gene: TRBV20-1; d_gene: NA; j_gene: TRBJ2-1; abundance: many
CDR3aa: CASRASGSSYEQYF; CDR3nt: TGTGCCAGCAGGGCTAGCGGGAGTTCCTACGAGCAGTACTTC; v_gene: TRBV28; d_gene: TRBD2; j_gene: TRBJ2-7; abundance: many
CDR3aa: CSVEAQSGYEQYF; CDR3nt: TGCAGCGTTGAGGCCCAAAGCGGCTACGAGCAGTACTTC; v_gene: TRBV29-1; d_gene: NA; j_gene: TRBJ2-7; abundance: many
CDR3aa: CASSTRDRTYSNQPQHF; CDR3nt: TGTGCCAGTAGTACTCGAGACAGGACCTATAGCAATCAGCCCCAGCATTTT; v_gene: TRBV19; d_gene: NA; j_gene: TRBJ1-5; abundance: few
CDR3aa: CASSYSNSYNEQFF; CDR3nt: TGTGCCAGCAGTTACTCGAACAGCTACAATGAGCAGTTCTTC; v_gene: TRBV6-6; d_gene: NA; j_gene: TRBJ2-1; abundance: many
CDR3aa: CASSFYICSAKNTEAFF; CDR3nt: NA; v_gene: TRBV7-2; d_gene: NA; j_gene: TRBJ1-1; abundance: NA
CDR3aa: CSVEVLGQSYGYTF; CDR3nt: TGCAGCGTTGAGGTCCTCGGGCAGAGTTATGGCTACACCTTC; v_gene: TRBV29-1; d_gene: NA; j_gene: TRBJ1-2; abundance: many
CDR3aa: CASSKLNQETQYF; CDR3nt: TGTGCCAGCAGTAAACTAAACCAAGAGACCCAGTACTTC; v_gene: TRBV27; d_gene: NA; j_gene: TRBJ2-5; abundance: many
CDR3aa: CASAQRDNTGELFF; CDR3nt: TGTGCCAGCGCCCAGCGGGATAACACCGGGGAGCTGTTTTTT; v_gene: TRBV6-2/TRBV6-3; d_gene: TRBD2; j_gene: TRBJ2-2; abundance: many
CDR3aa: CASSPSTGQLKTQYF; CDR3nt: TGTGCCAGTAGTCCAAGTACGGGACAGCTGAAGACCCAGTACTTC; v_gene: TRBV19; d_gene: TRBD1; j_gene: TRBJ2-5; abundance: NA
CDR3aa: CASSPSTERRNTEAFF; CDR3nt: TGTGCCAGCTCACCCTCGACAGAGAGGCGGAACACTGAAGCTTTCTTT; v_gene: TRBV18; d_gene: NA; j_gene: TRBJ1-1; abundance: many
CDR3aa: CASSLRRGSNTGELFF; CDR3nt: TGTGCCAGCAGCCTCCGAAGGGGTTCGAACACCGGGGAGCTGTTTTTT; v_gene: TRBV7-2; d_gene: NA; j_gene: TRBJ2-2; abundance: many
CDR3aa: CSAPKREPAMNTEAFF; CDR3nt: TGCAGTGCTCCCAAGAGGGAACCCGCCATGAACACTGAAGCTTTCTTT; v_gene: TRBV20-1; d_gene: NA; j_gene: TRBJ1-1; abundance: NA
CDR3aa: CSARARDRGTEAFF; CDR3nt: TGCAGTGCTAGAGCCAGGGACAGGGGCACTGAAGCTTTCTTT; v_gene: TRBV20-1; d_gene: TRBD1; j_gene: TRBJ1-1; abundance: NA
CDR3aa: CASSPGQSTDTQYF; CDR3nt: TGTGCCAGCAGCCCGGGACAGTCCACAGATACGCAGTATTTT; v_gene: TRBV7-9; d_gene: TRBD1; j_gene: TRBJ2-3; abundance: many
CDR3aa: CSARKGGPYNEQFF; CDR3nt: TGCAGTGCTAGAAAGGGAGGGCCGTACAATGAGCAGTTCTTC; v_gene: TRBV20-1; d_gene: TRBD2; j_gene: TRBJ2-1; abundance: NA
CDR3aa: CSVVLGGETQYF; CDR3nt: TGCAGTGTCGTACTGGGCGGGGAGACCCAGTACTTC; v_gene: TRBV20-1; d_gene: NA; j_gene: TRBJ2-5; abundance: many